This T cell receptor (beta chain) was captured in a study of T cell responses to AZD1222 COVID-19 vaccine. Overall study findings and caveats: Vaccine-related CD4 TCRs covered spike, predominating at 160-218 and 743-854. Reportedly, nearly half of unique spike TCRs recognized epitopes outside B.1.351/B.1.1.7 mutations. Clonal diversity may have been underestimated in mostly white British donors.

Germline CDR1 LNHDA, CDR2 SQIVND (reference sequence). This CDR3 has 13 residues. V was trimmed by 3 bases and J by 3 bases, leaving 8 bases between them. On this clone: Its specificity is not known.

Some clones are missing from TCRdb's copy, which holds only in-frame ones; the method was immunoSEQ multiplex PCR. The sample yields about 110,000 clones, roughly nine tenths seen once. The receptor's source is an adult in good health. The sequencing here drew on peripheral blood, taken on day 0 of AZD1222 vaccination. The V and J genes are TRBV19 and TRBJ2-5; D not resolved. The CDR3 DNA is TGTGCCAGTAGTATCCGGGTAAAAGAGACCCAGTACTTC. Its protein is CASSIRVKETQYF.